Following are 12 T cell receptor beta chains from one sample sequenced in a study of T cells in Graves' hyperthyroidism and ophthalmopathy. Authors of the study amplified TCR beta CDR3 regions from RNA transcripts. HTBI primers drove first-round RT-PCR of the TCR CDR3. A single record per CDR3 protein comes from TCRdb applying MiXCR to the multiplex PCR reads. The data show around 240,000 distinct CDR3 sequences, with 16% seen just once and around 28% held by the top ten. Sequencing was done on a sample of blood. The receptors derive from a young woman with Graves' ophthalmopathy.

This clonotype was seen at least ten times. The V call is TRBV3-1, the J call TRBJ2-3; TRBD1 or TRBD2 may be the D gene (6 bases each). This CDR3 contains 14 residues. Per the germline V gene, CDR1 is LGHDT and CDR2 is YNNKEL (reference sequence). With 4 bases removed from V and 2 bases from J, the gap between germline ends came to 10 bases. For the CDR3, the DNA is TGTGCCAGCAGCCCGGGGGCGGACACAGATACGCAGTATTTT. This translates into CASSPGADTDTQYF.

As concerns this clonotype: A much more abundant neighbour one base away suggests this may be a read error. The chain employs TRBV12-3 or TRBV12-4 and TRBJ1-4; no definite D call. Between the trimmed V and J ends, which lost 8 bases and 0 bases, there was a span of 10 bases. The CDR3 consists of 14 residues. CDR3 DNA: TGTGCCAGCGGCTCGGTTGCAACTAATGAAAAACTGTTTTTT. Amino acid sequence: CASGSVATNEKLFF.

This clonotype was counted many times. The chain recombines TRBV5-5 with TRBJ2-7; no clear D gene. The CDR3 has 17 amino acids. The germline CDR1 and CDR2 sequences are SGHKS and YYEKEE (reference sequence). V shed 4 bases and J shed 4 bases, with 24 bases lying between them. The CDR3 spells CASSGAFSARVRYEQYF. CDR3 DNA: TGTGCCAGCAGCGGCGCTTTCTCGGCGCGAGTGAGATACGAGCAGTACTTC. Supplemented by reference TRBV5-5 and TRBJ2-7, the full variable domain reads DAGVTQSPTHLIKTRGQQVTLRCSPISGHKSVSWYQQVLGQGPQFIFQYYEKEERGRGNFPDRFSARQFPNYSSELNVNALLLGDSALYLCASSGAFSARVRYEQYFGPGTRLTVT.

On this clonotype itself: A read error is possible here, since a much larger clone lies one base away. The V gene is TRBV6-2 or TRBV6-3, the J gene TRBJ1-2; possibly TRBD1 for D (5 bases). With 4 bases removed from V and 4 bases from J, the gap between germline ends came to 10 bases. CDR1 MNHEY and CDR2 SVGEGT come from the germline V gene. CDR3 length: 13 residues. The CDR3 bases are TGTGCCAGCAGTTCGACAGACTGCTATGGCTACACCTTC. Its protein product is CASSSTDCYGYTF.

V usage is TRBV6-1 and J usage is TRBJ1-5; 9 bases map to TRBD1. Germline trimming cut 5 bases from V and 5 bases from J; bases unmatched to any gene: 4. Germline CDR1 MNHNS, CDR2 SASEGT. CDR3 length equals 14 residues. The CDR3 reads CASSQTGGDQPQHF. CDR3 sequence (DNA): TGTGCCAGCAGTCAGACAGGGGGGGATCAGCCCCAGCATTTT.

The table lists this clonotype with a few counts. As DNA, the CDR3 is TGTGCCAGTGGGGGAGGGTCCGTAGGGCCCCAGCATTTT. Translating it yields CASGGGSVGPQHF. This chain connects TRBV19 to TRBJ1-5; perhaps TRBD1 as D (5 bases). The CDR3 has 13 residues. V shed 8 bases and J shed 9 bases, with 17 bases lying between them. The germline CDR1 and CDR2 sequences are LNHDA and SQIVND (reference sequence).

This chain links TRBV7-3 with TRBJ2-1, with TRBD2 matching 14 bases. This CDR3 contains 20 residues. The V gene's germline CDR1 is SGHTA and CDR2 FQGTGA. V was pared by 3 bases and J by 7 bases, with 17 bases of the junction left unmatched. As DNA, the CDR3 is TGTGCCAGCAGCTTTGACTCCGGGACTAGCGGGAGAGGGGGCGGTAATGAGCAGTTCTTC. As protein: CASSFDSGTSGRGGGNEQFF.

The rearrangement joins TRBV7-9 to TRBJ1-1; 8 nucleotides match TRBD1. This CDR3 is 17 amino acids long. Trimming took 5 bases from V and 1 from J; bases not matched to a gene: 12. Germline-derived CDR1 and CDR2 are SEHNR and FQNEAQ (reference sequence). The CDR3 here is CASSPRTGTGTNTEAFF. In nucleotides, the CDR3 is TGTGCCAGCAGCCCAAGGACCGGGACAGGAACGAACACTGAAGCTTTCTTT.

This clonotype was counted at least ten times. The chain carries TRBV14 and TRBJ2-5, with 11 bases lining up with TRBD1. V lost 4 bases to trimming and J lost 5 bases; unmatched junction nucleotides: 6. From germline, CDR1 is SGHDN and CDR2 FVKESK. The CDR3 is 15 amino acids. The CDR3, as DNA: TGTGCCAGCAGCCCCTGGGACAGGGGGGGTGAGACCCAGTACTTC. Protein sequence: CASSPWDRGGETQYF. The variable domain in full, with the rest retrieved from reference TRBV14 and TRBJ2-5, is EAGVTQFPSHSVIEKGQTVTLRCDPISGHDNLYWYRRVMGKEIKFLLHFVKESKQDESGMPNNRFLAERTGGTYSTLKVQPAELEDSGVYFCASSPWDRGGETQYFGPGTRLLVL.

This clonotype was seen a handful of times. The chain carries TRBV24-1 and TRBJ2-5; a possible D gene is TRBD1 (7 bases). The ends were cut back, 4 bases at V and 5 bases at J, with 13 bases in the middle. The germline CDR1 and CDR2 sequences are KGHDR and SFDVKD. This CDR3 contains 14 residues. The CDR3: CATSETGRWETQYF. DNA for the CDR3: TGTGCCACCAGTGAGACAGGGAGGTGGGAGACCCAGTACTTC.

This clonotype was picked up many times. The chain combines TRBV4-1 with TRBJ1-6; D is unresolved. The V end was cut by 0 bases, the J end by 8 bases, with 11 bases between. Per germline, CDR1 MGHRA and CDR2 YSYEKL. The CDR3 contains 15 residues. CDR3: CASSQDLGRDSPLHF. CDR3 in DNA: TGCGCCAGCAGCCAAGATTTAGGGAGGGATTCACCCCTCCACTTT.

This clonotype was observed many times. The chain has TRBV20-1 and TRBJ1-1; no firm D call. Germline CDR1 DFQATT, CDR2 SNEGSKA (reference sequence). The CDR3 loop spans 15 amino acids. With 1 base removed from V and 5 bases from J, the gap between germline ends came to 17 bases. The CDR3, as DNA: TGCAGTGCTAGAGTAGCGGGGAACGGTGCGACTGAAGCTTTCTTT. It encodes CSARVAGNGATEAFF.